Below, 31 T cell receptor beta chains from the same sample are listed, as sequenced in a study of T cell repertoires in cytomegalovirus infection (dated by TCRdb to 2018 to 2020). No antigens are known for them. The run used an Illumina HiSeq 1500. TCRdb trimmed the raw reads at Q25, called clones with MiXCR and kept productive beta chains. Under each unique CDR3 protein, matching rows form one entry showing the most common genes and DNA. Counted in this sample were roughly 730,000 distinct CDR3 sequences; around a third of them appeared once. About 18% of the sample rests with the top ten. The sample's treatment or condition label, in plain terms: in vitro stimulation with specific CMV peptide epitopes to enrich CMV-specific T cells. The sequences come from cultured PBMCs, collected from culture after CMV antigen stimulation. The receptors originated from a human donor in good health (CMV status not recorded). Some clones in this sample may be carry-over from other donors' samples.

This clonotype was seen a few times. The chain is built from TRBV5-3 and TRBJ2-3; the D gene is possibly TRBD1 (7 bases). TRBV5-3 is known as an ORF, though its function is uncertain. This CDR3 is built from 15 residues. V was cut by 8 bases and J by 0 bases, with 16 bases left in between. The DNA of the CDR3 is TGTGCCAGCAACATACAGGGGACTAGCACAGATACGCAGTATTTT. It codes for CASNIQGTSTDTQYF.

This clonotype was seen a few times. The chain employs TRBV6-5 and TRBJ2-7; 7 nucleotides agree with TRBD2. Germline trimming cut 7 bases from V and 2 bases from J; bases unmatched to any gene: 8. Germline V gene data show CDR1 as MNHEY and CDR2 as SVGAGI. This CDR3 has 14 amino acids. The CDR3 bases are TGTGCCAGCATGGTGGCACTAGCGACCTACGAGCAGTACTTC. It encodes CASMVALATYEQYF.

This clonotype appeared a few times. J is TRBJ2-1 and V is TRBV7-2, with a tentative D call TRBD2 (7 bases). The CDR3 has 16 residues. CDR1 and CDR2 from the germline V gene are SGHTA and FQGNSA. V was pared by 4 bases and J by 5 bases, with 18 bases between. In DNA, the CDR3 is TGTGCCAGCAGCTCGCAGCTAGGGGGGGGGGACAATGAGCAGTTCTTC. This codes for CASSSQLGGGDNEQFF.

In DNA, the CDR3 is TGTGCCAGCAGCCCCGGGTCGCTTAACTATGGCTACACCTTC. Its translation is CASSPGSLNYGYTF. The rearrangement links TRBV7-2 to TRBJ1-2; D not resolved. Trimming cost V 5 bases and J 1 base, with 11 bases left between them. The CDR3 is 14 amino acids. The germline V gene has CDR1 SGHTA and CDR2 FQGNSA.

The chain has TRBV19 and TRBJ2-5; D is undetermined. Deletions cut 6 bases from V and 5 bases from J, with 19 bases between. The CDR3 has 15 residues. Per the germline V gene, CDR1 is LNHDA and CDR2 is SQIVND (reference sequence). The CDR3 bases are TGTGCCAGTAGCCTAAGAGGCAGCTATCAGGAGACCCAGTACTTC. Encoded protein: CASSLRGSYQETQYF.

This clonotype was counted between two and nine times. The J gene is TRBJ1-2, the V gene TRBV6-1; D call uncertain. The germline CDR1 and CDR2 sequences are MNHNS and SASEGT. Trimming shortened V by 7 bases and J by 6 bases, and 6 bases separated the two germline ends. CDR3 size: 10 residues. The CDR3 here is CASKFHGYTF. DNA of the CDR3: TGTGCCAGCAAGTTTCATGGCTACACCTTC.

This chain connects TRBV6-5 to TRBJ1-1; no firm D call. The V gene's germline CDR1 is MNHEY and CDR2 SVGAGI. V was shortened by 0 bases and J by 4 bases, with 21 bases between the two germline ends. The CDR3 covers 18 residues. CDR3 residues: CASSYSNGVDSGPTEAFF. The CDR3 DNA follows: TGTGCCAGCAGTTACTCGAACGGGGTTGACTCTGGCCCCACTGAAGCTTTCTTT.

This clonotype occurred a few times. V gene TRBV2 combines with J gene TRBJ1-1, with TRBD1 identical over 9 bases. Germline values: CDR1 SNHLY, CDR2 FYNNEI. Trimming at V came to 5 bases and at J to 1 base, leaving 14 bases not matched to a gene. The CDR3 is made up of 18 amino acids. CDR3 sequence: CASSSTPGTGRANTEAFF. The CDR3 bases are TGTGCCAGCAGTTCAACCCCGGGGACAGGGCGCGCGAACACTGAAGCTTTCTTT.

This clonotype was observed many times. J is TRBJ2-2 and V is TRBV7-2, with 8 bases fitting TRBD1. The V gene's germline CDR1 is SGHTA and CDR2 FQGNSA. CDR3 size: 14 residues. V was clipped by 9 bases and J by 2 bases; unmatched bases: 5. CDR3 sequence: CASRQGINTGELFF. CDR3 nucleotide sequence: TGTGCCAGTAGACAGGGGATCAACACCGGGGAGCTGTTTTTT.

V gene TRBV7-6 combines with J gene TRBJ2-3; D is uncertain. Per the germline V gene, CDR1 is SGHVS and CDR2 is FNYEAQ. V shed 4 bases and J shed 4 bases, with 9 bases lying between them. This CDR3 spans 13 amino acids. Here the CDR3 DNA reads TGTGCCAGCAGCTCCCAAGTCGCAGATACGCAGTATTTT. This translates into CASSSQVADTQYF.

There are a few counts of this clonotype. V is TRBV7-9 and J is TRBJ2-7, with 8 bases identical to TRBD2. The V segment lost 2 bases and the J segment 4 bases; nucleotides outside the gene matches: 7. Looked up from germline, CDR1 is SEHNR and CDR2 is FQNEAQ (reference sequence). The CDR3 sequence is 15 residues long. The DNA for the CDR3 is TGTGCCAGCAGCTTAAAGGGTAGCGGGGATTACGAGCAGTACTTC. Amino acid sequence: CASSLKGSGDYEQYF.

V and J are TRBV4-3 and TRBJ1-2; a weak D match, TRBD1 (6 bases). The CDR3 contains 15 residues. V was shortened by 2 bases and J by 4 bases, with 14 bases between the two germline ends. Germline V gives CDR1 LGHNA, CDR2 YSLEER. The CDR3 sequence: CASSQRRTVGYGYTF. CDR3 in DNA: TGCGCCAGCAGCCAACGACGGACAGTTGGCTATGGCTACACCTTC.

This chain uses TRBV7-2 with TRBJ1-1, with D unclear. CDR1 is SGHTA, CDR2 FQGNSA, per germline. Deletions cut 5 bases from V and 6 bases from J, with 10 bases between. CDR3 size: 12 residues. The CDR3 protein is CASSVGSAEAFF. The CDR3 bases are TGTGCCAGCAGCGTCGGTAGCGCTGAAGCTTTCTTT.

In this sample, this clonotype turned up a few times. The chain carries TRBV7-2 and TRBJ1-2; tentative D call: TRBD1 (5 bases). The V gene's germline CDR1 is SGHTA and CDR2 FQGNSA. The CDR3 is 14 residues long. V lost 5 bases and J 4 bases, leaving 14 bases between the germline ends. CDR3 in amino acids: CASSNTGVGYGYTF. Written as DNA, the CDR3 is TGTGCCAGCAGCAACACGGGGGTCGGCTATGGCTACACCTTC.

The chain joins TRBV5-1 to TRBJ2-3; tentative D call: TRBD2 (5 bases). The germline V and J ends were trimmed by 3 bases and 6 bases, with 11 bases remaining between them. CDR1 SGHRS and CDR2 YFSETQ come from the germline V gene. There are 13 residues in the CDR3. DNA of the CDR3: TGCGCCAGCAGCTCTGGAGAGGGCGATACGCAGTATTTT. Amino acid sequence: CASSSGEGDTQYF.

This clonotype showed up many times. This chain uses TRBV7-8 with TRBJ2-7; D is uncertain. The CDR3 spans 11 residues. Looked up from germline, CDR1 is SGHVS and CDR2 is FQNEAQ. Trimming removed 5 bases from V and 6 bases from J, with 8 bases in between. The CDR3 spells CASSNRFEQYF. The DNA of the CDR3 is TGTGCCAGCAGCAACCGGTTCGAGCAGTACTTC. The entire variable domain, with the rest obtained from reference TRBV7-8 and TRBJ2-7, is as follows: GAGVSQSPRYKVAKRGQDVALRCDPISGHVSLFWYQQALGQGPEFLTYFQNEAQLDKSGLPSDRFFAERPEGSVSTLKIQRTQQEDSAVYLCASSNRFEQYFGPGTRLTVT.

This rearrangement joins TRBV6-6 to TRBJ1-5; D is possibly TRBD1 (5 bases). The germline V and J ends were trimmed by 7 bases and 4 bases, with 14 bases remaining between them. Germline values: CDR1 MNHNY, CDR2 SVGAGI (reference sequence). The CDR3 covers 14 residues. In nucleotides, the CDR3 is TGTGCCAGCATCCCCGGGGGGTGGAATCAGCCCCAGCATTTT. This gives the protein CASIPGGWNQPQHF.

The CDR3 sequence is CASSLSGGLMNTEAFF. In nucleotides, the CDR3 is TGTGCCAGCAGCTTATCAGGAGGACTCATGAACACTGAAGCTTTCTTT. The rearrangement links TRBV11-3 to TRBJ1-1; D call uncertain. Looked up from germline, CDR1 is SGHNT and CDR2 is YENEEA. V lost 2 bases to trimming and J lost 0 bases, with 13 bases between them. CDR3 length: 16 amino acids.

This clonotype was seen a few times. The rearrangement uses TRBV7-2 and TRBJ1-2; 7 bases map to TRBD1. V lost 5 bases, J lost 4 bases, and 7 bases stayed unmatched. The CDR3 covers 14 residues. Germline V gives CDR1 SGHTA, CDR2 FQGNSA. The CDR3 DNA reads as TGTGCCAGCAGCCTTCGACAGGGAGTCTATGGCTACACCTTC. Its protein is CASSLRQGVYGYTF.

This clonotype was seen many times. The V and J genes are TRBV7-8 and TRBJ1-6; possible D gene TRBD1, 6 bases. In germline, CDR1 is SGHVS, CDR2 FQNEAQ. The CDR3 has 20 residues. Trimming removed 1 base from V and 0 bases from J, with 19 bases in between. In nucleotides, the CDR3 is TGTGCCAGCAGCTTAGGTCCCACACCACAGGGAAGCTCCTATAATTCACCCCTCCACTTT. Translating it yields CASSLGPTPQGSSYNSPLHF.

The rearrangement joins TRBV12-3 or TRBV12-4 to TRBJ2-7; 9 nucleotides align to TRBD1. The CDR3 is 14 residues long. The J segment lost 4 bases and the V segment lost 6 bases, leaving 7 bases of the junction unmatched. Here the CDR3 reads CASRGQGDKYEQYF. In DNA form, the CDR3 reads TGTGCCAGCAGGGGACAGGGAGATAAGTACGAGCAGTACTTC.

This clonotype was recorded at least ten times. The rearrangement joins TRBV7-2 to TRBJ2-5; maybe TRBD2 (6 bases). This CDR3 has 13 amino acids. Trimming shortened V by 3 bases and J by 2 bases, and 7 bases separated the two germline ends. Germline V gene data show CDR1 as SGHTA and CDR2 as FQGNSA. CDR3 residues: CASSFAGQETQYF. The CDR3 coding sequence is TGTGCCAGCAGCTTTGCGGGGCAAGAGACCCAGTACTTC. Full variable domain (outside the CDR3, taken from reference TRBV7-2 and TRBJ2-5): GAGVSQSPSNKVTEKGKDVELRCDPISGHTALYWYRQSLGQGLEFLIYFQGNSAPDKSGLPSDRFSAERTGGSVSTLTIQRTQQEDSAVYLCASSFAGQETQYFGPGTRLLVL.

The chain links TRBV15 to TRBJ1-5; D uncertain. Germline loops: CDR1 LNHNV, CDR2 YYDKDF (reference sequence). Trimming shortened V by 0 bases and J by 6 bases, and 9 bases separated the two germline ends. CDR3 length: 14 residues. Here the CDR3 reads CATSRDRAAQPQHF. CDR3 DNA: TGTGCCACCAGCAGAGATCGGGCGGCTCAGCCCCAGCATTTT.

The rearrangement joins TRBV7-8 to TRBJ2-7, with D possibly being TRBD2 (5 bases). CDR3 length: 16 residues. Trimming removed 1 base at V and 1 base at J, with 14 bases between. Germline V gene sequence: CDR1 SGHVS, CDR2 FQNEAQ. CDR3 sequence (DNA): TGTGCCAGCAGCTTAGTCGGAGGCCGGGGTTCCTACGAGCAGTACTTC. Translating it yields CASSLVGGRGSYEQYF.

This clonotype has just a few counts. This chain connects TRBV6-6 to TRBJ2-3, with 10 bases that match TRBD2. Germline loops: CDR1 MNHNY, CDR2 SVGAGI (reference sequence). The J segment lost 6 bases and the V segment lost 7 bases, leaving 16 bases of the junction unmatched. This CDR3 spans 17 amino acids. The CDR3: CASILKPLAGAQDTQYF. The CDR3 bases are TGTGCCAGCATCCTGAAGCCCCTAGCGGGGGCGCAGGATACGCAGTATTTT.

This clonotype was seen a handful of times. The rearrangement links TRBV7-9 to TRBJ2-1; perhaps TRBD2 as D (6 bases). The germline V gene has CDR1 SEHNR and CDR2 FQNEAQ (reference sequence). Trimming left V 5 bases short and J 4 bases short, with 18 bases between. CDR3 length equals 16 residues. The CDR3 region is CASSTELAPLYNEQFF. The CDR3 region has the DNA TGTGCCAGCAGCACCGAACTAGCCCCCCTGTACAATGAGCAGTTCTTC.

In its sample, this clonotype was seen a few times. The chain employs TRBV28 and TRBJ2-3; maybe TRBD1 (5 bases). The CDR3 covers 18 residues. Trimming took 3 bases from V and 1 from J, leaving 20 bases between them. Germline loops: CDR1 MDHEN, CDR2 SYDVKM. The CDR3 here is CASSFRPLGPRGTDTQYF. The CDR3 nucleotides are TGTGCCAGCAGTTTCCGACCCCTGGGGCCCCGGGGCACAGATACGCAGTATTTT.

For the CDR3, the DNA is TGCGCCAGCAGGGAGGGGACAGGGGTGGTTAATCAGCCCCAGCATTTT. It translates to CASREGTGVVNQPQHF. The V call is TRBV4-1, the J call TRBJ1-5; 10 nucleotides line up with TRBD1. The germline gives CDR1 MGHRA, CDR2 YSYEKL. V gave up 6 bases and J gave up 4 bases; unmatched junction bases: 9. This CDR3 is built from 16 residues.

The gene calls are TRBV6-1 and TRBJ2-2, with D perhaps matching TRBD2 (5 bases). V lost 11 bases and J 6 bases, leaving 10 bases between the germline ends. Germline V gene lookup returns CDR1 MNHNS and CDR2 SASEGT. The CDR3 sequence is 11 residues long. CDR3 region: CASGGSGELFF. The DNA for the CDR3 is TGTGCCTCGGGCGGGTCCGGGGAGCTGTTTTTT.

This clonotype was seen repeatedly, ten times or more. This rearrangement joins TRBV7-2 to TRBJ1-1; tentatively, D is TRBD1 (6 bases). V was pared by 3 bases and J by 2 bases, with 22 bases between. This CDR3 region has 18 residues. The germline gives CDR1 SGHTA, CDR2 FQGNSA. CDR3 in amino acids: CASSLLRGRGGLNTEAFF. CDR3 nucleotides: TGTGCCAGCAGCTTGCTCCGGGGTAGGGGGGGGCTTAACACTGAAGCTTTCTTT.

This clonotype has at least ten counts. The chain links TRBV6-1 to TRBJ1-4, with 10 bases matching TRBD1. J gave up 1 base and V 6 bases, and 2 bases lay outside the gene matches. Germline CDR1 reads MNHNS; CDR2 reads SASEGT. The CDR3 is 15 amino acids. CDR3 protein: CASSRTGGTNEKLFF. The CDR3 nucleotides are TGTGCCAGCAGCCGGACAGGGGGAACTAATGAAAAACTGTTTTTT.